The rows below give T cell receptor beta chains drawn from one sample of a study of blood T cell repertoires in COVID-19. Repertoires were generated with immunoSEQ multiplex PCR, while TCRdb's copy carries only in-frame clones and drops some. This sample has a few hundred thousand clones, with 82% found just once. Sequencing used peripheral blood. Source of these receptors: a woman between 18 and 29 years old with acute or convalescent COVID-19. Both conserved end residues are part of each CDR3. The D gene is left open where the match is weak. A row's size may be missing; if present it is once, few, many or a size class.

d_call j_call v_call clone_size cdr3_aa cdr3_nt
- TRBJ2-4 TRBV6-1 - CASSDWAYKNIQYF TGTGCCAGCAGTGATTGGGCCTACAAAAACATTCAGTACTTC
TRBD1 TRBJ1-1 TRBV11-3 - CASSPQTGAGTEAFF TGTGCCAGCAGCCCTCAGACAGGGGCGGGCACTGAAGCTTTCTTT
- TRBJ2-3 TRBV14 few CASSQDWRTAIFASTDTQYF TGTGCCAGCAGCCAAGATTGGAGGACAGCTATATTTGCTAGCACAGATACGCAGTATTTT
- TRBJ2-7 TRBV7-8 - CASSPGDEQYF TGTGCCAGCAGCCCCGGGGACGAGCAGTACTTC
- TRBJ1-1 TRBV6-5 - CASSYSSGRNTEAFF TGTGCCAGCAGTTACTCTTCGGGAAGAAACACTGAAGCTTTCTTT
- TRBJ1-6 TRBV27 - CASSLRSRKNSPLHF TGTGCCAGCAGTTTACGGTCCAGGAAAAATTCACCCCTCCACTTT
TRBD2 TRBJ2-1 TRBV5-1 - CASSLAFVREAGDEQFF TGCGCCAGCAGCTTGGCTTTCGTCCGGGAGGCCGGGGATGAGCAGTTCTTC
- TRBJ2-3 TRBV7-2 few CASSFMSGTDTQYF TGTGCCAGCAGCTTCATGAGTGGCACAGATACGCAGTATTTT
- TRBJ1-2 TRBV10-3 - CAINSGGGYTF TGTGCCATCAATTCCGGGGGTGGCTACACCTTC
- TRBJ1-1 TRBV28 - CASSEYEVTEAFF TGTGCCAGCAGTGAATACGAGGTCACTGAAGCTTTCTTT
TRBD2 TRBJ2-3 TRBV6-2/TRBV6-3 - CASSYGSAGTSDTDTQYF TGTGCCAGCAGTTACGGTTCAGCCGGGACTAGCGACACAGATACGCAGTATTTT
TRBD1 TRBJ2-7 TRBV3-1/TRBV3-2 few CASSQAGTARQQYF TGTGCCAGCAGCCAAGCAGGGACAGCGCGACAGCAGTACTTC
- TRBJ1-1 TRBV4-2 - CASSPLGRGRNTEAFF TGTGCCAGCAGCCCCCTTGGGCGGGGGCGGAACACTGAAGCTTTCTTT
- TRBJ2-3 TRBV15 - CATSSPLRDTQYF TGTGCCACCAGCAGCCCCCTTCGGGATACGCAGTATTTT
- TRBJ2-1 TRBV24-1 - CATSDPRGSGSYNEQFF TGTGCCACCAGTGATCCCCGTGGTAGCGGCTCCTACAATGAGCAGTTCTTC
- TRBJ2-2 TRBV29-1 - CSVQGMGTGELFF TGCAGCGTACAGGGTATGGGCACCGGGGAGCTGTTTTTT
- TRBJ2-7 TRBV18 - CASSPPTTGSNEQYF TGTGCCAGCTCACCACCTACCACAGGGTCCAACGAGCAGTACTTC
- TRBJ2-2 TRBV5-1 - CASSLGGGGAWRPTGELFF TGCGCCAGCAGCTTAGGCGGAGGGGGCGCGTGGCGGCCTACCGGGGAGCTGTTTTTT
TRBD1 TRBJ2-5 TRBV4-3 - CASSKQGQETQYF TGCGCCAGCAGTAAACAGGGGCAAGAGACCCAGTACTTC
- TRBJ2-3 TRBV20-1 - CSALVRDTQYF TGCAGTGCTCTAGTCCGGGATACGCAGTATTTT
TRBD2 TRBJ2-1 TRBV5-6 - CASSWTSGWEFF TGTGCCAGCAGCTGGACTAGCGGGTGGGAGTTCTTC
- TRBJ2-7 TRBV6-2/TRBV6-3 - CASSYSNRWQEVQYF TGTGCCAGCAGTTACTCGAACCGTTGGCAGGAGGTGCAGTACTTC
- TRBJ2-7 TRBV2 - CASTRDTVYEQYF TGTGCCAGCACCAGGGACACTGTCTACGAGCAGTACTTC
TRBD2 TRBJ2-3 TRBV28 - CASSFGSSGDTQYF TGTGCCAGCAGTTTTGGGTCTAGCGGAGATACGCAGTATTTT
- TRBJ1-4 TRBV18 few CASSPRVAGVTNEKLFF TGTGCCAGCTCCCCCCGGGTCGCCGGGGTAACTAATGAAAAACTGTTTTTT
- TRBJ2-2 TRBV18 few CASSPWSGPNTGELFF TGTGCCAGCTCACCATGGAGCGGCCCGAACACCGGGGAGCTGTTTTTT
TRBD2 TRBJ2-2 TRBV7-2 - CASSLVAGVDTGELFF TGTGCCAGCAGCTTAGTGGCGGGAGTTGACACCGGGGAGCTGTTTTTT
- TRBJ1-6 TRBV6-2/TRBV6-3 - CASSTSGTINSPLHF TGTGCCAGCAGTACCTCCGGGACAATCAATTCACCCCTCCACTTT
TRBD2 TRBJ2-1 TRBV9 - CASSVSGSREQFF TGTGCCAGCAGCGTGAGCGGGAGTCGTGAGCAGTTCTTC
- TRBJ2-7 TRBV4-1 - CASSQETAYEQYF TGCGCCAGCAGCCAAGAGACAGCCTACGAGCAGTACTTC
- TRBJ2-2 TRBV7-9 - CASSLVRLRQTTNTGELFF TGTGCCAGCAGCTTAGTTCGTCTTCGTCAGACTACAAACACCGGGGAGCTGTTTTTT
TRBD2 TRBJ2-2 TRBV6-5 - CASSSGGDKTGELFF TGTGCCAGCAGTTCGGGAGGGGACAAGACCGGGGAGCTGTTTTTT
TRBD1 TRBJ1-1 TRBV6-5 - CASSRGQGLDTEAFF TGTGCCAGCAGTAGGGGACAGGGGCTGGACACTGAAGCTTTCTTT
- TRBJ1-5 TRBV15 - CATSRDQSPGQPQHF TGTGCCACCAGCAGAGATCAGTCTCCCGGGCAGCCCCAGCATTTT